The present entry profiles one T cell receptor beta chain with its context. Its antigen remains unidentified. PCR involved 60 Vbeta and 13 Jbeta primers. Method: immunoSEQ multiplex PCR; TCRdb's copy keeps in-frame clones and lacks some. In all, the sample yields tens of thousands of clones. This sample is drawn from a study of cytomegalovirus exposure and HLA in healthy donors. Findings and limits, study-wide: Some V segments, TRBV6-2 and TRBV6-3 among them, were indistinguishable and were therefore excluded. Only CMV serostatus was available as immune exposure information. Later, an analysis found that common viral pathogens appeared to be linked with several of the most significant clusters.

The CDR3 length is 16 residues. V lost 0 bases, J lost 4 bases, and 13 bases lay in between. Germline V CDR1 and CDR2: SGDLS, YYNGEE. This chain uses TRBV9 with TRBJ2-2; a weak D match, TRBD1 (6 bases). This clonotype was obtained from a female donor in good health and CMV-seronegative. Sequenced material: PBMCs. As DNA, the CDR3 is TGTGCCAGCAGCGTAGGAAGAGGGGGTCCCACCGGGGAGCTGTTTTTT. Protein product: CASSVGRGGPTGELFF.